The present T cell receptor beta chain was sequenced within a study of control samples from healthy donors and cancer patients. Clones were sequenced by immunoSEQ multiplex PCR, and TCRdb holds only the in-frame ones, with some missing. The sample lists approximately 70,000 clones, over 85% occurring once. The sequenced sample consisted of PBMCs. The sequence was collected from a man aged 55 to 70 with colorectal cancer.

The CDR3 protein is CASSYAEDNQPQHF. CDR3 DNA: TGTGCCAGCAGTTACGCTGAGGACAATCAGCCCCAGCATTTT. This chain links TRBV6-2 or TRBV6-3 with TRBJ1-5; D ambiguous. The CDR3 is made up of 14 amino acids. Germline V CDR1 and CDR2: MNHEY, SVGEGT. The germline V and J ends were trimmed by 2 bases and 3 bases, with 8 bases remaining between them.